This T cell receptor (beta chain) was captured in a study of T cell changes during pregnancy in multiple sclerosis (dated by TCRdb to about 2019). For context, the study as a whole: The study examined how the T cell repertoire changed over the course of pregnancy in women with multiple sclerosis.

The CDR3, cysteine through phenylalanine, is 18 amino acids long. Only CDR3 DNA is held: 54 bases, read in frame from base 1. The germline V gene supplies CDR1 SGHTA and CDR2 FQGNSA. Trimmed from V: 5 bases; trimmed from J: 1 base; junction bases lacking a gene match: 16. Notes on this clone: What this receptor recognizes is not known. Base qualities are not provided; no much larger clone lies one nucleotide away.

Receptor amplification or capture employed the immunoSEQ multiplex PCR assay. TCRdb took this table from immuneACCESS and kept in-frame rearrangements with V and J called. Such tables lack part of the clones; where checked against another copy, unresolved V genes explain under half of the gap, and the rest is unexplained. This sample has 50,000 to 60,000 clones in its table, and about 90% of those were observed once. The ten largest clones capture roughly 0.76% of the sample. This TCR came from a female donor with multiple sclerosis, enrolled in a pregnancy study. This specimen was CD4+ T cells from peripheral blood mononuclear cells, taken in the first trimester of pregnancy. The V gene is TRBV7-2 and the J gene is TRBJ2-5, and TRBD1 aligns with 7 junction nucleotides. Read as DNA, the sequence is TGTGCCAGCAGCCTCACAGGGGCCCGGACAGGCTCCCAAGAGACCCAGTACTTC. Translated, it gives CASSLTGARTGSQETQYF.